This entry lists 15 T cell receptor beta chains sequenced from one sample in a study of blood T cell repertoires in COVID-19. TCRdb's copy holds only in-frame clones and misses some; the assay was immunoSEQ multiplex PCR. The table has around 180,000 clones, 75% to 90% seen once; the top ten hold approximately 2.3%. Sequencing was done on a sample of peripheral blood. The source is a man between 65 and 85 years old with active or convalescent COVID-19.

The chain joins TRBV28 to TRBJ2-7; possible D gene TRBD1, 5 bases. Trimming cost V 6 bases and J 0 bases, with 15 bases left between them. The CDR3 runs 15 residues. Germline CDR1 MDHEN, CDR2 SYDVKM. The DNA of the CDR3 is TGTGCCAGCAGAGGTGACAGTCAAAACTCCTACGAGCAGTACTTC. Protein product: CASRGDSQNSYEQYF.

This clone showed up just once. The rearrangement uses TRBV28 and TRBJ2-1, with 8 bases that match TRBD2. CDR3 length: 13 residues. Germline-derived CDR1 and CDR2 are MDHEN and SYDVKM. J lost 9 bases, V lost 8 bases, and 9 bases had no gene match. The CDR3: CASSPGGVGEQFF. CDR3 nucleotides: TGTGCCAGCTCACCGGGGGGGGTCGGTGAGCAGTTCTTC.

The gene calls are TRBV27 and TRBJ2-5; D gene uncertain. CDR1 is MNHEY and CDR2 is SMNVEV in the germline V gene (reference sequence). The CDR3 covers 11 residues. The germline V and J ends were trimmed by 3 bases and 4 bases, with 3 bases remaining between them. CDR3: CASSFRETQYF. In nucleotides, the CDR3 is TGTGCCAGCAGTTTCCGAGAGACCCAGTACTTC.

The chain combines TRBV11-2 with TRBJ2-1, with D possibly being TRBD2 (6 bases). CDR1 and CDR2 from the germline V gene are SGHAT and FQNNGV. This CDR3 is built from 14 residues. V gave up 6 bases and J gave up 7 bases, with 16 bases separating them. The CDR3 nucleotides read TGTGCCAGCAGGGTCGGGGGTAGCGGTAATGAGCAGTTCTTC. It is translated as CASRVGGSGNEQFF.

The chain couples TRBV4-3 to TRBJ2-1, with D tentatively TRBD1 (5 bases). V dropped 0 bases and J dropped 3 bases, with 9 bases sitting between them. This CDR3 contains 15 residues. Germline loops: CDR1 LGHNA, CDR2 YSLEER. Written as DNA, the CDR3 is TGCGCCAGCAGCCAAGATTGGGGCAGCTACAATGAGCAGTTCTTC. It yields the protein CASSQDWGSYNEQFF.

The genes are TRBV7-2 and TRBJ2-5; the match to TRBD2 covers 12 bases. J gave up 3 bases and V 4 bases, and 0 bases lay outside the gene matches. The CDR3 sequence is 14 residues long. Germline V gene data show CDR1 as SGHTA and CDR2 as FQGNSA. In nucleotides, the CDR3 is TGTGCCAGCAGCTCTAGCGGGAGGGAAGAGACCCAGTACTTC. This gives the protein CASSSSGREETQYF. Combining the CDR3 with reference TRBV7-2 and TRBJ2-5 gives the whole variable domain GAGVSQSPSNKVTEKGKDVELRCDPISGHTALYWYRQSLGQGLEFLIYFQGNSAPDKSGLPSDRFSAERTGGSVSTLTIQRTQQEDSAVYLCASSSSGREETQYFGPGTRLLVL.

This clone was observed a handful of times. CDR3: CASSDPGNEQFF. In DNA, the CDR3 is TGCGCCAGCAGTGACCCGGGGAATGAGCAGTTCTTC. The V gene is TRBV10-1, the J gene TRBJ2-1, with D maybe TRBD2 (5 bases). Trimming shortened V by 3 bases and J by 7 bases, and 7 bases separated the two germline ends. Germline-derived CDR1 and CDR2 are WNHNN and SYGVQD (reference sequence). This CDR3 spans 12 amino acids.

V and J are TRBV7-9 and TRBJ2-4; 8 bases are a match to TRBD1. V lost 5 bases, J lost 0 bases, and 6 bases stayed unmatched. CDR1 and CDR2 from the germline V gene are SEHNR and FQNEAQ (reference sequence). The CDR3 is made up of 16 amino acids. The CDR3, as DNA: TGTGCCAGCAGCCTCAGGGGGCCTCTAGCCAAAAACATTCAGTACTTC. Encoded protein: CASSLRGPLAKNIQYF.

V gene TRBV18 combines with J gene TRBJ1-1; TRBD1 matches at 8 bases. Germline V CDR1 and CDR2: KGHSH, LQKENI. The CDR3 extends over 15 amino acids. Trimming took 4 bases from V and 1 from J; bases not matched to a gene: 5. The CDR3 coding sequence is TGTGCCAGCTCACTCTGGGACAGGAAGAACACTGAAGCTTTCTTT. This encodes CASSLWDRKNTEAFF.

The rearrangement joins TRBV10-3 to TRBJ1-6; D gene ambiguous. Per germline, CDR1 ENHRY and CDR2 SYGVKD. The V gene lost 6 bases and the J gene lost 7 bases, with 10 bases spanning the gap. There are 13 residues in the CDR3. DNA for the CDR3: TGTGCCATCAGGGACGGGAGGAATTCACCCCTCCACTTT. Translating gives CAIRDGRNSPLHF.

V is TRBV28 and J is TRBJ2-7; 10 bases agree with TRBD2. Germline values: CDR1 MDHEN, CDR2 SYDVKM. This CDR3 has 14 amino acids. Unmatched junction bases numbered 9, after V lost 7 bases and J lost 6 bases. The CDR3 DNA is TGTGCCAGCACCAATGGACTAGCGGCCGTCGAGCAGTACTTC. This sequence encodes CASTNGLAAVEQYF.

The CDR3 coding sequence is TGCGCCAGCAGCCAGATCGGGACTAGCGCTCAAGAGACCCAGTACTTC. Translating it yields CASSQIGTSAQETQYF. The rearrangement links TRBV4-1 to TRBJ2-5; 10 positions agree with TRBD2. Germline loops: CDR1 MGHRA, CDR2 YSYEKL. The CDR3 has 16 amino acids. The junction had 6 bases not matched to a gene; V was cut back by 3 bases and J by 2 bases.

This clone was seen once. The CDR3 coding sequence is TGCGCCAGCAGCTTGGAACTAGCGGGGAAGATCTACGAGCAGTACTTC. Residues: CASSLELAGKIYEQYF. The chain joins TRBV5-1 to TRBJ2-7; 10 bases agree with TRBD2. CDR1 is SGHRS and CDR2 is YFSETQ in the germline V gene. The length of the CDR3 is 16 residues. The junction had 6 bases not matched to a gene; V was cut back by 0 bases and J by 3 bases.

This chain connects TRBV21-1 to TRBJ1-6. TRBV21-1 counts as a pseudogene. The CDR3 spans 16 residues. CDR3 residues: CASSIERSGSSTFFHF. The CDR3, as DNA: TGTGCCAGCAGCATTGAAAGGTCGGGATCTAGTACGTTTTTCCACTTT.

This sequence joins TRBV3-1 (or the pseudogene TRBV3-2) and TRBJ2-1; TRBD2 matches at 9 bases. Germline V gene sequence: CDR1 LGHDT, CDR2 YNNKEL (reference sequence). The J segment lost 6 bases and the V segment lost 4 bases, leaving 4 bases of the junction unmatched. This CDR3 spans 14 amino acids. The CDR3 sequence is CASSLSGGFNEQFF. The CDR3 DNA reads as TGTGCCAGCAGCCTGAGCGGGGGGTTCAATGAGCAGTTCTTC.